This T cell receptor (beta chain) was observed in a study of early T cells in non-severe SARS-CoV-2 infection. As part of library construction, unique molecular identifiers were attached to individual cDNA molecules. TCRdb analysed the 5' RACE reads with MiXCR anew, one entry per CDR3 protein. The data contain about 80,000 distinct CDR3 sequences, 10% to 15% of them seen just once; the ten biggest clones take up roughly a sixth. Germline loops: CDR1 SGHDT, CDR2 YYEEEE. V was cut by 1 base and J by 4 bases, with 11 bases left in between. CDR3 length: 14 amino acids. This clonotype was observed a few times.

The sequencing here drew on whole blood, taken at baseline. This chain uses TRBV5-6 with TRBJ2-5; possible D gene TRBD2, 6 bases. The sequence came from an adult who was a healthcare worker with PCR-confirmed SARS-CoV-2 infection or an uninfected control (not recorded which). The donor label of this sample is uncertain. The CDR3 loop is CASSLNPEGETQYF. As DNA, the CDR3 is TGTGCCAGCAGCTTGAACCCGGAGGGAGAGACCCAGTACTTC.